This entry concerns a single TCR beta chain. This entry comes from a study of CD8 T cells in Susac syndrome. RNA in amounts of about 0.45 to 1 ug was reverse transcribed with random hexamers. Amplification of TCR beta CDR3 spanned 54 Vbeta and 13 Jbeta via immunoSEQ multiplex PCR. TCRdb reprocessed the immunoSEQ multiplex PCR reads via MiXCR and lists one record per CDR3 protein. The table has some 150,000 distinct CDR3 sequences, about 94% seen once. CDR3 length equals 14 residues. V dropped 6 bases and J dropped 4; count of bases not matched to a gene: 6. From germline, CDR1 is SEHNR and CDR2 FQNEAQ (reference sequence).

The sequenced sample was CD8+ T cells from PBMCs. This receptor was taken from a human donor with multiple sclerosis. The chain is built from TRBV7-9 and TRBJ1-1; 9 nucleotides align to TRBD1. Here the CDR3 DNA reads TGTGCCAGCAGTAACAGGGGGCTTCGCACTGAAGCTTTCTTT. It is translated as CASSNRGLRTEAFF.